The 30 T cell receptor beta chains below were found in one sample sequenced in a study of blood T cell repertoires in COVID-19. Clones were read by immunoSEQ multiplex PCR, and TCRdb kept only the in-frame ones, dropping some. In the table there are about 140,000 clones, around four fifths of which are singletons. The sample was peripheral blood. These receptors were obtained from a man in his fifties or sixties who had recovered from COVID-19.

DNA of the CDR3: TGTGCCAGCAGCCGGACAGGGTTTAATTCACCCCTCCACTTT. Its protein is CASSRTGFNSPLHF. The J gene is TRBJ1-6, the V gene TRBV5-6; 8 bases map to TRBD1. V trimming: 4 bases; J trimming: 6 bases; junction bases outside the gene matches: 3. The length of the CDR3 is 14 residues. Per the germline V gene, CDR1 is SGHDT and CDR2 is YYEEEE.

The chain couples TRBV28 to TRBJ2-3, with a weak D call TRBD1 (6 bases). Germline CDR1 MDHEN, CDR2 SYDVKM. This CDR3 is 15 amino acids long. The V end lost 8 bases, the J end lost 4 bases, and 19 bases lay between the germline ends. CDR3 in DNA: TGTGCCAGCTCCCCTGGGGGCGCAGGGGCAGATACGCAGTATTTT. Residues: CASSPGGAGADTQYF. The full variable domain, completed using reference TRBV28 and TRBJ2-3, is DVKVTQSSRYLVKRTGEKVFLECVQDMDHENMFWYRQDPGLGLRLIYFSYDVKMKEKGDIPEGYSVSREKKERFSLILESASTNQTSMYLCASSPGGAGADTQYFGPGTRLTVL.

V gene TRBV28 combines with J gene TRBJ2-7; a weak D match, TRBD1 (5 bases). V lost 5 bases and J lost 1, with 12 bases in between. CDR1 and CDR2 (germline): MDHEN, SYDVKM. The CDR3 length is 14 residues. The CDR3 DNA reads as TGTGCCAGCAGTCCGCCGCCAGGGTCCTACGAGCAGTACTTC. Its translation: CASSPPPGSYEQYF.

This chain joins TRBV29-1 and TRBJ2-2; 7 bases align to TRBD1. From germline, CDR1 is SQVTM and CDR2 ANQGSEA. This CDR3 contains 14 residues. V was clipped by 3 bases and J by 4 bases; unmatched bases: 5. The CDR3 sequence is CSVDWAGGTGELFF. CDR3 in DNA: TGCAGCGTTGACTGGGCAGGGGGCACCGGGGAGCTGTTTTTT.

The chain has TRBV14 and TRBJ2-7; 10 nucleotides align to TRBD1. The CDR3 has 16 residues. Germline values: CDR1 SGHDN, CDR2 FVKESK. V shed 2 bases, J shed 1 base, and the junction held 5 bases outside the gene matches. CDR3 sequence reads: CASSQTRQGASYEQYF. The CDR3 nucleotides are TGTGCCAGCAGCCAAACAAGACAGGGGGCATCCTACGAGCAGTACTTC.

The chain couples TRBV15 to TRBJ2-7, with D perhaps TRBD2 (6 bases). Germline V gene data show CDR1 as LNHNV and CDR2 as YYDKDF (reference sequence). Trimming shortened V by 3 bases and J by 7 bases, and 28 bases separated the two germline ends. This CDR3 region has 18 residues. The CDR3 is CATSSRLGGVSPLGEQYF. The DNA for the CDR3 is TGTGCCACCAGCAGTCGCCTGGGGGGAGTAAGCCCCTTGGGGGAGCAGTACTTC.

In this sample, this clone turned up a few times. This sequence joins TRBV6-2 or TRBV6-3 and TRBJ1-5; D remains ambiguous. V was clipped by 0 bases and J by 0 bases, with 9 bases between them. The CDR3 contains 16 residues. From germline, CDR1 is MNHEY and CDR2 SVGEGT. The chain's CDR3 is CASSYSLGDSNQPQHF. CDR3 DNA: TGTGCCAGCAGTTACTCGTTAGGAGATAGCAATCAGCCCCAGCATTTT.

The chain recombines TRBV9 with TRBJ2-7; 7 bases agree with TRBD1. The CDR3 extends over 15 amino acids. CDR1 and CDR2 from the germline V gene are SGDLS and YYNGEE. J was trimmed by 3 bases and V by 4 bases; bases with no gene match: 10. CDR3 sequence: CASSLGGRPGYEQYF. The CDR3 DNA reads as TGTGCCAGCAGCCTAGGGGGCAGACCTGGCTACGAGCAGTACTTC.

The DNA of the CDR3 is TGCAGCGTTGATGGACTAGGAACCTACGAGCAGTACTTC. Protein sequence: CSVDGLGTYEQYF. V usage is TRBV29-1 and J usage is TRBJ2-7; TRBD2 matches at 7 bases. Germline CDR1 SQVTM, CDR2 ANQGSEA. V was pared by 3 bases and J by 2 bases, with 4 bases of the junction left unmatched. The CDR3 runs 13 residues.

About this clone itself: Other DNA sequences in this sample translate to the same CDR3. The gene calls are TRBV27 and TRBJ2-7; tentatively, D is TRBD2 (6 bases). The CDR3 is 14 amino acids. V lost 3 bases and J 2 bases, leaving 11 bases between the germline ends. Germline CDR1 MNHEY, CDR2 SMNVEV (reference sequence). The CDR3 bases are TGTGCCAGCAGTTTCAGCGGGCCGACCTACGAGCAGTACTTC. It codes for CASSFSGPTYEQYF.

V and J are TRBV13 and TRBJ1-5, with TRBD1 as a possible D gene (5 bases). Deletions cut 0 bases from V and 8 bases from J, with 11 bases between. The CDR3 extends over 14 amino acids. The germline CDR1 and CDR2 sequences are PRHDT and FYEKMQ (reference sequence). CDR3 in amino acids: CASSLGGAVKPQHF. The DNA for the CDR3 is TGTGCCAGCAGCTTAGGTGGGGCCGTAAAGCCCCAGCATTTT.

This clone appeared a few times. The V call is TRBV5-4, the J call TRBJ1-3, with 8 bases fitting TRBD1. CDR1 and CDR2 (germline): SGHNT, YYREEE (reference sequence). The junction had 2 bases not matched to a gene; V was cut back by 0 bases and J by 0 bases. The CDR3 sequence is 16 residues long. In nucleotides, the CDR3 is TGTGCCAGCAGCTTGGATCAGGGGGCCTCTGGAAACACCATATATTTT. Translated, it gives CASSLDQGASGNTIYF.

V gene TRBV19 combines with J gene TRBJ2-7; the match to TRBD2 covers 7 bases. The V and J ends lost 4 bases and 0 bases, in that order; junction bases with no gene match: 6. Per germline, CDR1 LNHDA and CDR2 SQIVND (reference sequence). The length of the CDR3 is 15 residues. The CDR3 nucleotides read TGTGCCAGTAGTAATGGGGGGGGTCCCTCCTACGAGCAGTACTTC. The encoded protein is CASSNGGGPSYEQYF.

This chain links TRBV4-2 with TRBJ2-1; D is possibly TRBD2 (6 bases). V was cut by 5 bases and J by 6 bases, with 14 bases left in between. CDR1 is LGHNA, CDR2 YNFKEQ, per germline. The CDR3 has 14 amino acids. The CDR3: CASSKEGRGNEQFF. In nucleotides, the CDR3 is TGTGCCAGCAGCAAGGAGGGCCGGGGCAATGAGCAGTTCTTC.

This chain links TRBV5-1 with TRBJ1-4; perhaps TRBD1 as D (6 bases). V lost 2 bases to trimming and J lost 5 bases, with 13 bases between them. This CDR3 spans 15 amino acids. In germline, CDR1 is SGHRS, CDR2 YFSETQ. The CDR3 sequence: CASSLARTVNEKLFF. CDR3 coding DNA: TGCGCCAGCAGCTTAGCAAGGACAGTGAATGAAAAACTGTTTTTT.

The V call is TRBV5-1, the J call TRBJ2-1, with 13 bases lining up with TRBD2. Trimming took 2 bases from V and 4 from J; bases not matched to a gene: 3. The germline CDR1 and CDR2 sequences are SGHRS and YFSETQ. This CDR3 is 16 amino acids long. CDR3 nucleotides: TGCGCCAGCAGCTTAGGGGGACTAGCGGGATACAATGAGCAGTTCTTC. Protein sequence: CASSLGGLAGYNEQFF.

As regards this clone: Mismatch with germline at one junction end may stem from a read error. The V gene is TRBV6-5, the J gene TRBJ2-7, with D possibly TRBD1 on 5 matching bases. In germline, CDR1 is MNHEY, CDR2 SVGAGI. CDR3 length: 13 residues. The CDR3 protein is CASSSAPPTERNF. The CDR3 DNA reads as TGTGCCAGCAGTTCCGCGCCCCCGACAGAAAGGAACTTC.

A single count supports this clone. J is TRBJ1-1 and V is TRBV29-1; TRBD1 aligns across 7 bases. Germline loops: CDR1 SQVTM, CDR2 ANQGSEA. V lost 6 bases, J lost 4 bases, and 11 bases stayed unmatched. The CDR3 extends over 14 amino acids. This CDR3 reads CSVRPRGMSTEAFF. The CDR3 nucleotides are TGCAGCGTCCGGCCCAGGGGGATGAGCACTGAAGCTTTCTTT.

This rearrangement joins TRBV5-1 to TRBJ1-4; D remains unclear. Germline values: CDR1 SGHRS, CDR2 YFSETQ. The CDR3 is 14 amino acids. Trimming removed 0 bases from V and 8 bases from J, with 11 bases in between. CDR3 amino acids: CASSLEAHGEKLFF. CDR3 sequence (DNA): TGCGCCAGCAGCTTGGAAGCGCATGGAGAAAAACTGTTTTTT.

Here the CDR3 DNA reads TGTGCCAGCAGTCCAACAGGGACAGCGTTCTACGAGCAGTACTTC. This gives the protein CASSPTGTAFYEQYF. The chain combines TRBV28 with TRBJ2-7; 7 bases match TRBD1. CDR3 length equals 15 residues. V shed 5 bases and J 3 bases; nucleotides not matched to a gene: 10. Per the germline V gene, CDR1 is MDHEN and CDR2 is SYDVKM. Filled out from reference TRBV28 and TRBJ2-7, the complete variable domain reads DVKVTQSSRYLVKRTGEKVFLECVQDMDHENMFWYRQDPGLGLRLIYFSYDVKMKEKGDIPEGYSVSREKKERFSLILESASTNQTSMYLCASSPTGTAFYEQYFGPGTRLTVT.

V is TRBV11-2 and J is TRBJ2-6; D is unresolved. V lost 2 bases and J 1 base, leaving 9 bases between the germline ends. Looked up from germline, CDR1 is SGHAT and CDR2 is FQNNGV. This CDR3 is 16 amino acids long. The CDR3 sequence: CASSLFGSSGANVLTF. CDR3 DNA: TGTGCCAGCAGCTTATTCGGGTCGTCTGGGGCCAACGTCCTGACTTTC.

This sequence joins TRBV11-2 and TRBJ2-5, with TRBD1 matching over 9 bases. The V and J ends lost 8 bases and 4 bases, in that order; junction bases with no gene match: 8. This CDR3 comprises 14 residues. Germline-derived CDR1 and CDR2 are SGHAT and FQNNGV. CDR3 in DNA: TGTGCCAGCGGCCGGGACAGGGCGGGAGAGACCCAGTACTTC. Translation gives CASGRDRAGETQYF.

The chain carries TRBV7-9 and TRBJ1-5; possible D gene TRBD1, 5 bases. Germline-derived CDR1 and CDR2 are SEHNR and FQNEAQ (reference sequence). V was pared by 5 bases and J by 2 bases, with 10 bases between. The CDR3 is 14 residues long. The CDR3 DNA reads as TGTGCCAGCAGCCCTCCGGGGGGCAATCAGCCCCAGCATTTT. Amino acids: CASSPPGGNQPQHF.

The rearrangement joins TRBV7-8 to TRBJ1-1; 9 bases fit TRBD1. Germline CDR1 SGHVS, CDR2 FQNEAQ. The CDR3 has 14 residues. V lost 5 bases and J lost 9; bases outside the gene matches: 10. The CDR3: CASSPGSHRGQAFF. In DNA form, the CDR3 reads TGTGCCAGCAGCCCCGGCTCCCACAGGGGGCAAGCTTTCTTT.

This clone was seen a handful of times. This chain joins TRBV9 and TRBJ1-3; D remains ambiguous. The CDR3 is 13 amino acids. V was pared by 4 bases and J by 3 bases, with 8 bases between. Germline lookup yields CDR1 SGDLS and CDR2 YYNGEE. As DNA, the CDR3 is TGTGCCAGCAGCCCCCCAGTTGGAAACACCATATATTTT. Translated, it gives CASSPPVGNTIYF.

The chain couples TRBV5-6 to TRBJ2-4; TRBD1 matches 7 bases. This CDR3 is built from 15 residues. The V gene end was trimmed by 3 bases and the J gene end by 5 bases; junction bases not matched to a gene: 8. In germline, CDR1 is SGHDT, CDR2 YYEEEE. The CDR3 sequence is CASSSLRDSENIQYF. The DNA of the CDR3 is TGTGCCAGCAGCTCACTCCGGGACAGTGAAAACATTCAGTACTTC.

The CDR3: CASSFPGTVVYGYTF. The CDR3 DNA follows: TGTGCCAGCAGCTTTCCCGGGACAGTCGTATATGGCTACACCTTC. The rearrangement joins TRBV7-2 to TRBJ1-2, with TRBD1 matching 7 bases. The V gene's germline CDR1 is SGHTA and CDR2 FQGNSA. The CDR3 sequence is 15 residues long. Germline trimming cut 3 bases from V and 5 bases from J; bases unmatched to any gene: 9.

The chain employs TRBV4-1 and TRBJ2-1; D might be TRBD2 (5 bases). This CDR3 has 16 amino acids. Germline assignment: CDR1 MGHRA and CDR2 YSYEKL. Trimming stripped 3 bases from V and 1 base from J, with 13 bases between. DNA for the CDR3: TGCGCCAGCAGCCAGGTATCAGCGGATTCCTACAATGAGCAGTTCTTC. Translated: CASSQVSADSYNEQFF.

This clone was observed a handful of times. The chain joins TRBV4-1 to TRBJ1-2, with 7 bases identical to TRBD1. The junction had 0 bases not matched to a gene; V was cut back by 0 bases and J by 2 bases. Germline CDR1 is MGHRA and CDR2 is YSYEKL. The CDR3 has 14 amino acids. Here the CDR3 reads CASSQEDRNYGYTF. For the CDR3, the DNA is TGCGCCAGCAGCCAAGAGGACAGGAACTATGGCTACACCTTC.

This chain connects TRBV6-5 to TRBJ2-7; D perhaps matches TRBD1 (5 bases). The CDR3 is 14 amino acids. Trimming cost V 5 bases and J 2 bases, with 13 bases left between them. The V gene's germline CDR1 is MNHEY and CDR2 SVGAGI. CDR3 protein: CASSRAGQAYEQYF. The CDR3 region has the DNA TGTGCCAGCAGTCGGGCAGGGCAAGCCTACGAGCAGTACTTC.